This TCR beta chain appears in the sequencing data of a study of T cells after yellow fever vaccination. V dropped 3 bases and J dropped 1 base, with 13 bases sitting between them. This CDR3 is built from 15 residues. Germline assignment: CDR1 MDHEN and CDR2 SYDVKM. This clonotype has just a few counts. TCRdb redid the calling of the 5' RACE reads with MiXCR, one entry per CDR3 protein. The table lists hundreds of thousands of distinct CDR3 sequences, 8.5% to 9% of them singletons. This TCR derives from a man aged 18 to 29 who received the YFV17D yellow fever vaccine. The chain couples TRBV28 to TRBJ2-7; D is tentatively TRBD1 or TRBD2 (7 bases each). The source material was PBMCs, sampled on the day of the first yellow fever vaccination. The CDR3: CASSLGRGGSYEQYF. For the CDR3, the DNA is TGTGCCAGCAGTTTGGGCAGGGGGGGTTCCTACGAGCAGTACTTC.